The following is a TCR beta chain sequence with its context. The sample comes from a study of blood T cell repertoires in COVID-19. Germline trimming cut 0 bases from V and 5 bases from J; bases unmatched to any gene: 9. This CDR3 has 16 residues. During active infection, Seattle patients enrolled and were then monitored through disease. Data came from immunoSEQ multiplex PCR; TCRdb stores just in-frame clones and leaves some out. The table records more than 200,000 clones, around 89% of them present only once. Source material: peripheral blood. This TCR was recovered from a woman younger than 45 with COVID-19, enrolled during active disease. V is TRBV23-1 and J is TRBJ1-1; 7 bases align to TRBD1. TRBV23-1 is an ORF, with its function uncertain. CDR3 bases: TGCGCCAGCAGTCAATCAGGGGGCAACTATAAAACTGAAGCTTTCTTT. Its protein product is CASSQSGGNYKTEAFF.